These 4 T cell receptor beta chains share one sample of origin, sequenced in a study of T cell changes during pregnancy in multiple sclerosis. Clones were sequenced by immunoSEQ multiplex PCR, and TCRdb holds only the in-frame ones, with some missing. Altogether some 60,000 clones are present, about 91% being singletons, with the ten largest covering roughly 0.85%. The sequencing used peripheral blood, collected before pregnancy. Receptors originate from a female donor with multiple sclerosis, enrolled in a pregnancy study.

The chain employs TRBV4-3 and TRBJ1-1; D is possibly TRBD1 (5 bases). The germline gives CDR1 LGHNA, CDR2 YSLEER. The germline V and J ends were trimmed by 1 base and 11 bases, with 20 bases remaining between them. CDR3 length equals 15 residues. The DNA of the CDR3 is TGCGCCAGCAGCCAAGTCGACACGGTCAGGGTGATGGCTTTCTTT. It encodes CASSQVDTVRVMAFF.

This sequence joins TRBV7-8 and TRBJ2-1; TRBD1 matches at 8 bases. This CDR3 has 20 amino acids. Germline V CDR1 and CDR2: SGHVS, FQNEAQ. Losses at the gene ends were 4 bases for V and 2 bases for J; bases not matched to a gene: 19. CDR3 bases: TGTGCCAGCAGCTCACACAGGGGGAATACTGCTTATGCAACCTACAATGAGCAGTTCTTC. This sequence encodes CASSSHRGNTAYATYNEQFF.

The chain combines TRBV4-1 with TRBJ2-1; unclear D gene. The CDR3 runs 13 residues. Germline lookup yields CDR1 MGHRA and CDR2 YSYEKL. Trimming pared 1 base from V and 12 bases from J, leaving 13 bases between. This CDR3 is CASSQVLPSVQFF. The CDR3 DNA reads TGCGCCAGCAGCCAAGTTCTTCCTTCGGTGCAGTTCTTC.

Comments on this clone: The conserved closing phenylalanine or tryptophan is absent in this CDR3, likely reflecting a read error. The limits of the CDR3 on the DNA are not certain, so only TCRdb's listed CDR3 is given. The chain uses TRBV20-1 and TRBJ1-2; the D call of TRBD1 is as the table states it, not checked on the DNA. Counting both end residues, the CDR3 totals 10 amino acids. Germline V lookup: CDR1 DFQATT, CDR2 SNEGSKA (reference sequence). The CDR3 sequence is CSAKVTLQHL.